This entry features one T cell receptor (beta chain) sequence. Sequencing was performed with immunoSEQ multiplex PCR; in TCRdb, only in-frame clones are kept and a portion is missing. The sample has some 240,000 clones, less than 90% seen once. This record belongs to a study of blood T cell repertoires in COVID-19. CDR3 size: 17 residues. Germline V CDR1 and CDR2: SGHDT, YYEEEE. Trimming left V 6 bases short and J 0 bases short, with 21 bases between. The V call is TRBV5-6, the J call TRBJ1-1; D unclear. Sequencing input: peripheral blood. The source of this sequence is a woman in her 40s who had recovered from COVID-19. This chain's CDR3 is CASIRGPSIGLNTEAFF. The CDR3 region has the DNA TGTGCCAGCATCCGCGGGCCATCGATTGGGTTGAACACTGAAGCTTTCTTT.